This TCR beta chain originates from a study of human T cells and chemical hapten exposure. About the study: Patch testing was performed with 0.01% DPC on the upper back, with reading at 6 days. Alopecia areata, totalis and universalis patients, mostly female, were included.

Time point described: pre-sensitization, week 0. Treatment indicated: therapeutic diphenylcyclopropenone sensitization with weekly scalp DPC. At patch-test visits, sampling came before the patch test. This CDR3 has 13 amino acids. Germline CDR1 is SGHVS and CDR2 is FQNEAQ. V lost 5 bases and J lost 0, with 7 bases in between. TCRdb ran MiXCR on the RACE reads and lists one entry per CDR3 protein. This table has approximately 79,000 distinct CDR3 sequences, around 7.9% appearing once. The specimen comprised whole blood, sampled in connection with sensitization to the hapten diphenylcyclopropenone (DPC). V is TRBV7-8 and J is TRBJ2-5, with D tentatively TRBD2 (5 bases). The TCR was taken from a man aged 40-50 years with alopecia areata. Some clones in this sample may be carry-over from other donors' samples. The CDR3 loop reads CASSERYQETQYF. The CDR3 DNA reads as TGTGCCAGCAGCGAGCGGTACCAAGAGACCCAGTACTTC.